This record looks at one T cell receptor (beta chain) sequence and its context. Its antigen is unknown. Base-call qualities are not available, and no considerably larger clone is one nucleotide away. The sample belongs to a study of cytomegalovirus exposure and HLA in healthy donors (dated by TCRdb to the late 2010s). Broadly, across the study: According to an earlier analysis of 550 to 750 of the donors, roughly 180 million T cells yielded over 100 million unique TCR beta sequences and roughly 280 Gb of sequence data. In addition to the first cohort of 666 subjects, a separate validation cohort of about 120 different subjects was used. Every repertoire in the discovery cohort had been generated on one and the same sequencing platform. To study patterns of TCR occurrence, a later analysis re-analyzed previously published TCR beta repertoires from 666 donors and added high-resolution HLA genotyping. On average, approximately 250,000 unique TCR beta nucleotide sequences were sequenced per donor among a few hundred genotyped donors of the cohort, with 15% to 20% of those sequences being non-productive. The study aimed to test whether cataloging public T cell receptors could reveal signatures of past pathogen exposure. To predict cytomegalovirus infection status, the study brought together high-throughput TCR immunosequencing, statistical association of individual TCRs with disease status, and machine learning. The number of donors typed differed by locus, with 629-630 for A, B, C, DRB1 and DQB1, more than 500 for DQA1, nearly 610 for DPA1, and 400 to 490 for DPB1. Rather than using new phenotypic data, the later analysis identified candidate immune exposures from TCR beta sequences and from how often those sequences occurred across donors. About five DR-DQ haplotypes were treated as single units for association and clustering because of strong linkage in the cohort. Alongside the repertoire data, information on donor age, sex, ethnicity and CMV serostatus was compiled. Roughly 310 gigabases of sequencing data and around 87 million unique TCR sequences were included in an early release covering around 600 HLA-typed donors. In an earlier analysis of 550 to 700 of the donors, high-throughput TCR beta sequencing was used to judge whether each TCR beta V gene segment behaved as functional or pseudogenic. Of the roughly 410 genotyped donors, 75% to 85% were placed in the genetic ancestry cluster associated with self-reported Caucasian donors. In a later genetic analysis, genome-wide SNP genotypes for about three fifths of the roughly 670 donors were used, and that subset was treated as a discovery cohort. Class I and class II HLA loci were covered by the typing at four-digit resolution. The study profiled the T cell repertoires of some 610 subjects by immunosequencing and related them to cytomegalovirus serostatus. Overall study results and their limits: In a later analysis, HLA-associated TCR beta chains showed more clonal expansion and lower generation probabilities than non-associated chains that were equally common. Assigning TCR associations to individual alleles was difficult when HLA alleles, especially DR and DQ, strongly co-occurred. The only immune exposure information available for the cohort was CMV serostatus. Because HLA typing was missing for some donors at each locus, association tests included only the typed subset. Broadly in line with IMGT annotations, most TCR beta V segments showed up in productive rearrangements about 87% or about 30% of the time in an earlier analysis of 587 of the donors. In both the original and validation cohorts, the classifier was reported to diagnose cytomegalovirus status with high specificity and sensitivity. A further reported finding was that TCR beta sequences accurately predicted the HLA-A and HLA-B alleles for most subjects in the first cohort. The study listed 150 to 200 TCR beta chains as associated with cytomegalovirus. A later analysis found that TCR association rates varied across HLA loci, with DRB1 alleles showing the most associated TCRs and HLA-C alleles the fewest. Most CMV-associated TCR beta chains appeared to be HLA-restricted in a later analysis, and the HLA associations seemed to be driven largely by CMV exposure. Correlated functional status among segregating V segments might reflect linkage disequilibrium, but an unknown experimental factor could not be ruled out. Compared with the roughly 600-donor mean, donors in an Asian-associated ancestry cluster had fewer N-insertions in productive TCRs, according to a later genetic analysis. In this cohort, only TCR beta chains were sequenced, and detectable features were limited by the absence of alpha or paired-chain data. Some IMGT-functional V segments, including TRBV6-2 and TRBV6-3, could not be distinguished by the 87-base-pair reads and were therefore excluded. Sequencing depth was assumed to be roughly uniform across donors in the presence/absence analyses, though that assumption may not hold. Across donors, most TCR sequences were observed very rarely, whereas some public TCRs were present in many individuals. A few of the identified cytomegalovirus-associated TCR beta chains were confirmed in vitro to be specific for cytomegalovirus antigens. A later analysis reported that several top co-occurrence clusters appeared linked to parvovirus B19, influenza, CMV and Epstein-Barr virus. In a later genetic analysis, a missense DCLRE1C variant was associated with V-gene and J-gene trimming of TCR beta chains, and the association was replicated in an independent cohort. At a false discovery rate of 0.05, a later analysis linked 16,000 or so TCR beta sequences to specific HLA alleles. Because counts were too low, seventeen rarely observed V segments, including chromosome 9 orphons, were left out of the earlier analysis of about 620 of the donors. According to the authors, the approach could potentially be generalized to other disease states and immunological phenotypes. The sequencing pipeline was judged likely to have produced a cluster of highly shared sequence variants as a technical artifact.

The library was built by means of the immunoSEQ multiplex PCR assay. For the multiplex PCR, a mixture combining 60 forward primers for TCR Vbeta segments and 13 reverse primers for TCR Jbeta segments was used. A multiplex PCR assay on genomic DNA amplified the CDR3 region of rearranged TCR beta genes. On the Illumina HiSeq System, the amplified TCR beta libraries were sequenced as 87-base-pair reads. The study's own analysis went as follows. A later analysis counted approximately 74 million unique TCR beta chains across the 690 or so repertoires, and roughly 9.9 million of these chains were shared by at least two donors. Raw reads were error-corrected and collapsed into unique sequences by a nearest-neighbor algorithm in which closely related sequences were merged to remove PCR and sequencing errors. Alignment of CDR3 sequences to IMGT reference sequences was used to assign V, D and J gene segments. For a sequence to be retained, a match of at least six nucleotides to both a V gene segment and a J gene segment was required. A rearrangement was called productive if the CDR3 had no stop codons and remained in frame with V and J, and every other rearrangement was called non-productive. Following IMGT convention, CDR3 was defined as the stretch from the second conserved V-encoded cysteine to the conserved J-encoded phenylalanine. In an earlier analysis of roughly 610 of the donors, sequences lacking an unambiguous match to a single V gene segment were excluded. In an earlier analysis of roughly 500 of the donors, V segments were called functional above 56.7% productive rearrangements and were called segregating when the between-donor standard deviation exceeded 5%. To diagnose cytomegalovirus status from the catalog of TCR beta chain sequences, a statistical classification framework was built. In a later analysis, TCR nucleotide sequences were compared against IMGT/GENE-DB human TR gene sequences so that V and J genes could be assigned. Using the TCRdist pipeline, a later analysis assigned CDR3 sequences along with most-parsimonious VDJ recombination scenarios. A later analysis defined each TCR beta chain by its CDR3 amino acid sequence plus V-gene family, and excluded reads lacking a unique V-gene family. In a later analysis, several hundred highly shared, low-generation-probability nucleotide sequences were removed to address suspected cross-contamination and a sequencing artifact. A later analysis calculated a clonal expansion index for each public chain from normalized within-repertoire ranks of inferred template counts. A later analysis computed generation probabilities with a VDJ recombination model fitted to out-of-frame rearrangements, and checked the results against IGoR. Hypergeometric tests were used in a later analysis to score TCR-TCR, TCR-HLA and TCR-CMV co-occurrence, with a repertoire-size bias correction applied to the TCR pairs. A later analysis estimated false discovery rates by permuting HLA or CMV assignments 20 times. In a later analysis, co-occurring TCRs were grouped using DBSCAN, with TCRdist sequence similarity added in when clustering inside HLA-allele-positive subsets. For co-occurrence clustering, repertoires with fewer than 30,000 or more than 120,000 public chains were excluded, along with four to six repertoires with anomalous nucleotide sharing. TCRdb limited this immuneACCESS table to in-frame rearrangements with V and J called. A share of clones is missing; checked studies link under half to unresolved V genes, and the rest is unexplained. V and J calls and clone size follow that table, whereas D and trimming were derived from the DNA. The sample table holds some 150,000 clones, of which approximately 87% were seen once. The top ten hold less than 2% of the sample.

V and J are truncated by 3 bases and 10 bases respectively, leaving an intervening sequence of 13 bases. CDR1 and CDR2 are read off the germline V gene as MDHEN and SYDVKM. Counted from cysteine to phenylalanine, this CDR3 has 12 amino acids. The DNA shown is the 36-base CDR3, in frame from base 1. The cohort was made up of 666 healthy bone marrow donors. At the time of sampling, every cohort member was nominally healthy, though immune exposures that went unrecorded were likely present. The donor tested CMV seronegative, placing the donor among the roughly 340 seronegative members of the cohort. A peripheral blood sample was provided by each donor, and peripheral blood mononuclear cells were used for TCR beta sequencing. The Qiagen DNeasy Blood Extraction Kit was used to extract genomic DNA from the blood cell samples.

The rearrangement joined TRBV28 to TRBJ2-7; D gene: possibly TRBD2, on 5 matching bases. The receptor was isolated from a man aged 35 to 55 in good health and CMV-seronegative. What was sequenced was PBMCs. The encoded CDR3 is CASSFPGGLQYF. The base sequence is TGTGCCAGCAGTTTTCCTGGTGGACTCCAGTACTTC.